Listed here are 26 T cell receptor beta chains from one sample, sequenced in a study of T cells after yellow fever vaccination (dated by TCRdb to 2018 to 2020). The receptor library was made with 5' RACE. The data were produced on an Illumina HiSeq 2500. Clones were called with MiXCR by TCRdb after fastp trimmed the public reads at Q25, and only in-frame beta chains were retained. Entries that share a CDR3 protein sequence are merged under the most common genes and DNA. This sample lists a few hundred thousand distinct CDR3 sequences; about 7.1% were detected once. The top ten clones comprise about 0.85% of the sample. Sample treatment or condition, as interpreted from the label and publication: live attenuated yellow fever vaccine strain. Material: CD4+ T cells sorted from PBMCs, obtained 15 days after the yellow fever booster vaccination. These receptors all come from a man aged 25-45 years who received the YFV17D yellow fever vaccine.

This clonotype was recorded a few times. The rearrangement uses TRBV23-1 and TRBJ2-7; D perhaps matches TRBD1 (6 bases). TRBV23-1 is sorted into the ORF group, with uncertain function. V lost 2 bases to trimming and J lost 0 bases, with 23 bases between them. The CDR3 runs to 19 residues. The CDR3 DNA follows: TGCGCCAGCAGTCAAATTCAGGGGTTGGGACCCTGCCCCTCCTACGAGCAGTACTTC. Its protein is CASSQIQGLGPCPSYEQYF.

This clonotype was detected many times. The genes are TRBV7-8 and TRBJ2-3; 14 bases are a match to TRBD2. Germline CDR1 is SGHVS and CDR2 is FQNEAQ. The CDR3 is 18 residues long. J was trimmed by 0 bases and V by 4 bases; bases with no gene match: 6. CDR3 amino acids: CASSSGLAGGRSTDTQYF. The CDR3 DNA follows: TGTGCCAGCAGCTCCGGACTAGCGGGAGGCAGGAGCACAGATACGCAGTATTTT.

This clonotype was seen many times. The V and J genes are TRBV5-1 and TRBJ2-3, with TRBD2 identical over 10 bases. CDR3 length: 16 amino acids. Germline CDR1 reads SGHRS; CDR2 reads YFSETQ. V lost 0 bases to trimming and J lost 5 bases; unmatched junction nucleotides: 6. The CDR3 is CASSLAGLAGVDTQYF. The CDR3 DNA reads as TGCGCCAGCAGCTTGGCCGGGCTAGCGGGAGTAGATACGCAGTATTTT.

This chain links TRBV20-1 with TRBJ2-2; D gene uncertain. Germline assignment: CDR1 DFQATT and CDR2 SNEGSKA (reference sequence). The CDR3 is made up of 11 amino acids. V gave up 7 bases and J gave up 5 bases, with 8 bases separating them. CDR3 sequence reads: CSVVRTGELFF. In DNA form, the CDR3 reads TGCAGTGTTGTAAGGACCGGGGAGCTGTTTTTT.

This clonotype occurred a few times. The rearrangement links TRBV7-8 to TRBJ1-3; D unresolved. The V gene lost 4 bases and the J gene lost 4 bases, with 14 bases spanning the gap. CDR1 and CDR2 (germline): SGHVS, FQNEAQ. The CDR3 sequence is 15 residues long. This CDR3 reads CASSSALVSGNTIYF. The CDR3 DNA sequence: TGTGCCAGCAGCTCCGCCCTTGTGTCGGGAAACACCATATATTTT.

In its sample, this clonotype was seen many times. CDR3 in DNA: TGCGCCAGCAGCTTCGACCAAGATACGCAGTATTTT. Its translation is CASSFDQDTQYF. V gene TRBV5-1 combines with J gene TRBJ2-3, with D uncertain. V lost 2 bases, J lost 5 bases, and 6 bases lay in between. The CDR3 contains 12 residues. Germline values: CDR1 SGHRS, CDR2 YFSETQ.

This clonotype was observed a few times. The J gene is TRBJ2-5, the V gene TRBV7-7, with 8 bases identical to TRBD1. The germline V gene has CDR1 SSHAT and CDR2 FNYEAQ (reference sequence). The J segment lost 5 bases and the V segment lost 1 base, leaving 3 bases of the junction unmatched. The CDR3 covers 14 residues. The CDR3 DNA reads as TGTGCCAGCAGCTTAGGGACAGGGTCCGAGACCCAGTACTTC. It yields the protein CASSLGTGSETQYF.

About this clonotype itself: A read error may account for a junction end that differs from germline. V usage is TRBV6-2 or TRBV6-3 and J usage is TRBJ2-1; the D is unclear. The CDR3 length is 11 residues. Germline assignment: CDR1 MNHEY and CDR2 SVGEGT. CDR3: CTSSGYNEQFF. The CDR3 region has the DNA TGTACCAGCAGTGGGTACAATGAGCAGTTCTTC.

This chain links TRBV9 with TRBJ1-2; tentatively, D is TRBD1 (6 bases). The CDR3 sequence is 12 residues long. V lost 4 bases, J lost 9 bases, and 13 bases lay in between. Germline V gene sequence: CDR1 SGDLS, CDR2 YYNGEE. The CDR3 region is CASSPTTGSYTF. The CDR3 bases are TGTGCCAGCAGCCCGACAACAGGGAGCTACACCTTC. Based on the CDR3 plus reference TRBV9 and TRBJ1-2, the full variable domain is DSGVTQTPKHLITATGQRVTLRCSPRSGDLSVYWYQQSLDQGLQFLIQYYNGEERAKGNILERFSAQQFPDLHSELNLSSLELGDSALYFCASSPTTGSYTFGSGTRLTVV.

This clonotype turned up a few times. The chain links TRBV21-1 to TRBJ2-3; TRBD1 is the table's D call, not checked against the DNA. TRBV21-1 is recorded as a pseudogene. CDR3 size: 18 residues. The CDR3 sequence: CASRVPAPGQETPDTQYF. The CDR3 DNA reads TGTGCCAGCAGGGTCCCGGCCCCGGGACAGGAGACACCAGATACGCAGTATTTT.

The table lists this clonotype with many counts. The J gene is TRBJ1-2, the V gene TRBV6-2 or TRBV6-3; tentative D call: TRBD1 (5 bases). The ends were cut back, 8 bases at V and 8 bases at J, with 18 bases in the middle. There are 13 residues in the CDR3. Germline V gives CDR1 MNHEY, CDR2 SVGEGT. The CDR3 here is CASGRGTEQGYTF. The CDR3 DNA follows: TGTGCCAGCGGTCGGGGGACTGAGCAAGGCTACACCTTC.

This clonotype was found a few times. The gene calls are TRBV15 and TRBJ1-6; perhaps TRBD1 as D (5 bases). From germline, CDR1 is LNHNV and CDR2 YYDKDF (reference sequence). V shed 5 bases and J shed 8 bases, with 13 bases lying between them. The CDR3 is made up of 14 amino acids. CDR3 residues: CATSLQGFYSPLHF. Written as DNA, the CDR3 is TGTGCCACCAGCCTCCAGGGCTTCTATTCACCCCTCCACTTT.

The chain is built from TRBV20-1 and TRBJ2-5; possibly TRBD1 or TRBD2 for D (7 bases each). Looked up from germline, CDR1 is DFQATT and CDR2 is SNEGSKA (reference sequence). The CDR3 is 15 residues long. V gave up 3 bases and J gave up 5 bases, with 19 bases separating them. The CDR3 bases are TGCAGTGCTAGCCCTTTAACAGGGGAGGGGGAGACCCAGTACTTC. It is translated as CSASPLTGEGETQYF.

The rearrangement joins TRBV7-3 to TRBJ1-1; maybe TRBD1 (5 bases). The CDR3 loop spans 15 amino acids. Germline V lookup: CDR1 SGHTA, CDR2 FQGTGA. V lost 6 bases and J 0 bases, leaving 14 bases between the germline ends. CDR3 residues: CASRRDGLMNTEAFF. In nucleotides, the CDR3 is TGTGCCAGCAGGAGGGACGGCCTTATGAACACTGAAGCTTTCTTT.

This clonotype was detected ten times or more. The chain couples TRBV12-3 or TRBV12-4 to TRBJ1-3, with D possibly TRBD1 on 5 matching bases. This CDR3 comprises 13 residues. Trimming pared 3 bases from V and 3 bases from J, leaving 6 bases between. The CDR3 nucleotides are TGTGCCAGCAGTTTCCAGGGTGGAAACACCATATATTTT. Its translation: CASSFQGGNTIYF.

The chain employs TRBV18 and TRBJ2-7; no definite D call. Germline assignment: CDR1 KGHSH and CDR2 LQKENI. CDR3 size: 13 residues. The V end was cut by 1 base, the J end by 3 bases, with 7 bases between. CDR3 residues: CASSPQGNYEQYF. CDR3 nucleotides: TGTGCCAGCTCACCACAGGGAAACTACGAGCAGTACTTC.

This clonotype came up many times. This chain uses TRBV5-1 with TRBJ2-5, with D possibly being TRBD2 (6 bases). Germline V gene lookup returns CDR1 SGHRS and CDR2 YFSETQ. This CDR3 has 15 residues. Trimming cost V 0 bases and J 1 base, with 10 bases left between them. The CDR3 nucleotides read TGCGCCAGCAGCTTGGATGGGGGGATCCAAGAGACCCAGTACTTC. Translating gives CASSLDGGIQETQYF.

This clonotype was counted between two and nine times. The V call is TRBV5-1, the J call TRBJ2-1; D gene uncertain. V was trimmed by 1 base and J by 10 bases, leaving 12 bases between them. Germline V gene data show CDR1 as SGHRS and CDR2 as YFSETQ. CDR3 length equals 13 residues. The CDR3 DNA reads as TGCGCCAGCAGCTTGAGGGCCGCGACCGAGCAGTTCTTC. It yields the protein CASSLRAATEQFF.

In this sample, this clonotype turned up many times. The chain joins TRBV28 to TRBJ2-7, with 7 bases lining up with TRBD2. CDR1 and CDR2 from the germline V gene are MDHEN and SYDVKM. The CDR3 has 15 residues. Germline trimming cut 3 bases from V and 3 bases from J; bases unmatched to any gene: 8. The CDR3 DNA reads as TGTGCCAGCAGTTTTGTCTCTAGCGGAAGCTACGAGCAGTACTTC. Its protein is CASSFVSSGSYEQYF.

This clonotype occurred many times. The junction shows a germline mismatch at one end, possibly a read error. The V and J genes are TRBV12-3 or TRBV12-4 and TRBJ2-2; 7 positions agree with TRBD1. The CDR3 runs 15 residues. The CDR3 region is CASSPRDRNTGELFF. CDR3 sequence (DNA): TGCGCCAGCAGCCCCCGGGACAGAAACACCGGGGAGCTGTTTTTT.

The chain carries TRBV6-2 or TRBV6-3 and TRBJ2-4; D is unclear. Germline V gene sequence: CDR1 MNHEY, CDR2 SVGEGT. The CDR3 is 15 residues long. Deletions cut 3 bases from V and 0 bases from J, with 9 bases between. CDR3 DNA sequence: TGTGCCAGCAGTTATGGAGCTTCAGCCAAAAACATTCAGTACTTC. Translation gives CASSYGASAKNIQYF.

This clonotype was picked up many times. This sequence joins TRBV9 and TRBJ1-5; no clear D gene. V lost 0 bases, J lost 7 bases, and 11 bases lay in between. Germline-derived CDR1 and CDR2 are SGDLS and YYNGEE. The CDR3 consists of 14 residues. In DNA form, the CDR3 reads TGTGCCAGCAGCGTAGATGGAGCGGGCCAGCCCCAGCATTTT. It yields the protein CASSVDGAGQPQHF.

This clonotype was seen at least ten times. The gene calls are TRBV6-1 and TRBJ2-7; D is tentatively TRBD1 or TRBD2 (5 bases each). The CDR3 consists of 14 residues. Trimming shortened V by 5 bases and J by 2 bases, and 13 bases separated the two germline ends. Germline V gene sequence: CDR1 MNHNS, CDR2 SASEGT. The CDR3 region is CASSKWDGTYEQYF. The CDR3 coding sequence is TGTGCCAGCAGTAAATGGGACGGGACCTACGAGCAGTACTTC.

The DNA of the CDR3 is TGTGCCAGCAGCTTAGGTTTGGACTCCAGGTGGGAGCAGTTCTTC. The encoded protein is CASSLGLDSRWEQFF. The chain is built from TRBV7-3 and TRBJ2-1; D may be TRBD2 (5 bases). Per the germline V gene, CDR1 is SGHTA and CDR2 is FQGTGA. This CDR3 has 15 amino acids. Trimming cost V 2 bases and J 10 bases, with 18 bases left between them.

This clonotype appeared a single time. This may arise from a read error, as a much more abundant clone is one base away. V and J are TRBV5-1 and TRBJ1-6; 7 nucleotides align to TRBD1. V was pared by 4 bases and J by 8 bases, with 3 bases of the junction left unmatched. This CDR3 is built from 13 residues. From germline, CDR1 is SGHRS and CDR2 YFSETQ. CDR3 in amino acids: CASSEDRYSPLHF. The CDR3 nucleotides read TGCGCCAGCAGCGAGGACAGGTATTCACCCCTCCACTTT.

This clonotype occurred many times. The chain joins TRBV5-1 to TRBJ2-3; D is perhaps TRBD2 (6 bases). Germline CDR1 reads SGHRS; CDR2 reads YFSETQ. The CDR3 is 13 residues long. V lost 9 bases to trimming and J lost 4 bases, with 15 bases between them. The CDR3 DNA reads TGCGCCAAGTCAGGGTGGAGGGCAGATACGCAGTATTTT. This sequence encodes CAKSGWRADTQYF.